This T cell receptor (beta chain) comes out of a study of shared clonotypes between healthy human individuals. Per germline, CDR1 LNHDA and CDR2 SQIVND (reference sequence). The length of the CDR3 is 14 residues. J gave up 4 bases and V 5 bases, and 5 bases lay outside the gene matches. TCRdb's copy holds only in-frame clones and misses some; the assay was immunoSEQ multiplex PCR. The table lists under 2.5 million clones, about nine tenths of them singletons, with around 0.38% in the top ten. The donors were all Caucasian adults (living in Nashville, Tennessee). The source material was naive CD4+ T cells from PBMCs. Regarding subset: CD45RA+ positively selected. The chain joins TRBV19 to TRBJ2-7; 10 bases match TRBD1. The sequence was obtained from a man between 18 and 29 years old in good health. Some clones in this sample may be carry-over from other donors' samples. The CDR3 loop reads CASSPRGQGYEQYF. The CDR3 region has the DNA TGTGCCAGTAGTCCCCGGGGACAGGGGTACGAGCAGTACTTC.